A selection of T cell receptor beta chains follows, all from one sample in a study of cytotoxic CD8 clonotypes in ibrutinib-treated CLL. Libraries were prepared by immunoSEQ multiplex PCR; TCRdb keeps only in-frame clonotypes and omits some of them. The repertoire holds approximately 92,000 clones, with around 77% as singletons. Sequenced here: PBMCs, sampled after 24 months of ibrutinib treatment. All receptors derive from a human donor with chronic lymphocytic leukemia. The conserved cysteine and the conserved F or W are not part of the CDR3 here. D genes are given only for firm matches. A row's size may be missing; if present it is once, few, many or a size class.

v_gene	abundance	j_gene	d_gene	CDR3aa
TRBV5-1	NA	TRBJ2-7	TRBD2	ASSPSGPSSYEQY
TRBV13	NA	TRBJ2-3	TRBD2	ASSSGLAGVYAGTDTQY
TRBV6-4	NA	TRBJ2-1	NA	ASSEYLGDNEQF
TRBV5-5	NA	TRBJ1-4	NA	ASSLSGRLFNEKLF
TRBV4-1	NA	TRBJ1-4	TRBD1	ASSGRTGNEKLF
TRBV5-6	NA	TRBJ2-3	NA	ASSLGGRDTQY
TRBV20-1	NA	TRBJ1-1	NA	SAKWGEAF
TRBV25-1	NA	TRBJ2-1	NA	ASSEYRVSSYNEQF
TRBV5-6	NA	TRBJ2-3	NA	ASSSLASTDTQY
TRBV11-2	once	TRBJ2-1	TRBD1	ASSLAGQYNEQF
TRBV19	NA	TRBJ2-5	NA	ASSSHLSAGTSRETQY
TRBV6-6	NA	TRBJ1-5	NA	ASSYDQGNQPQH
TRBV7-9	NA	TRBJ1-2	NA	ASSLALRRSFGYT
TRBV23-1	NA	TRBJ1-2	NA	ASSQSETGRHYGYT
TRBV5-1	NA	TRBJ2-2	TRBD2	ASSLSSGPAGELF
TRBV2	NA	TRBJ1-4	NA	ASRYDRPRKEKLF
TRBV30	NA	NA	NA	AWSVQGRYEQY
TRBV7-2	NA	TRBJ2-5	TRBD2	ASSRSRLAGSETQY
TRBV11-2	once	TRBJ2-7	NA	ASSLVKQVYEQY
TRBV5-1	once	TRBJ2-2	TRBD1	ASSDDRGYTGELF
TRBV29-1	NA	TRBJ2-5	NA	SAYRESETQY
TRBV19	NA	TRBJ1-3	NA	ASSTGPSSGNTIY
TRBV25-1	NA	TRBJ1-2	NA	ASSRQGYGKGYT
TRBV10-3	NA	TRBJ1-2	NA	AISESGGPYGYT
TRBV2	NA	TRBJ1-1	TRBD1	ASSEHRGPNTEAF
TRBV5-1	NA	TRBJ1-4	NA	ASSLSGQNEKLF
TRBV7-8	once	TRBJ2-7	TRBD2	ASSSLGLAAYEQY
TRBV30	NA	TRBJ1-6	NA	AWRIRSYNSPLH
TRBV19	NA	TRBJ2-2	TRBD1	ASSQWTGARTGELF
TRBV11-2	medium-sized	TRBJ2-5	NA	ASSQLETQY
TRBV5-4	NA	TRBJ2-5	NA	ASSLGRVKTQY
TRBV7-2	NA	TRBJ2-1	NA	ASSSSRMTMDEQF
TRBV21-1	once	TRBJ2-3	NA	ASSKDAYPDTQY
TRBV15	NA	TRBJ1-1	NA	ATSRVGMNTEAF
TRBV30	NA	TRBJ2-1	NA	AWSVETYNEQF
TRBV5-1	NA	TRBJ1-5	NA	ASSLDSPANQPQH
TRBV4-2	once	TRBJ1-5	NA	ASSLPGADQPQH
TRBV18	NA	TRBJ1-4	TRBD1	ASSRQGADEKLF